The 20 T cell receptor beta chains presented below share a single source sample, sequenced in a study of T cells of healthy individuals. TCRdb ran MiXCR on the 5' RACE reads and lists one entry per CDR3 protein. The top ten hold under 7.5% of the sample, which has approximately 100,000 distinct CDR3 sequences, around 17% seen once. Receptors originate from a human donor in good health.

Concerning this clonotype: This may stem from a read error, because a much larger clone lies one nucleotide away. The CDR3 DNA reads TGTGCCAGCTCACCAAACAACGGAGAGACCCAGTACTTC. It yields the protein CASSPNNGETQYF. The genes are TRBV18 and TRBJ2-5, with D unclear. V lost 2 bases and J lost 4, with 8 bases in between. CDR1 is KGHSH, CDR2 LQKENI, per germline. The CDR3 covers 13 residues.

This chain links TRBV10-3 with TRBJ2-5; 8 bases align to TRBD2. This CDR3 has 15 amino acids. V dropped 6 bases and J dropped 1; count of bases not matched to a gene: 7. The germline V gene encodes CDR1 ENHRY and CDR2 SYGVKD. CDR3 sequence reads: CAISPRGGAQETQYF. In nucleotides, the CDR3 is TGTGCCATCAGCCCCCGGGGGGGAGCCCAAGAGACCCAGTACTTC.

Worth noting for this clonotype: Germline is not matched at one junction end, which may reflect a read error. J is TRBJ2-3 and V is TRBV29-1; no clear D. The CDR3 contains 12 residues. Germline CDR1 reads SQVTM; CDR2 reads ANQGSEA. The CDR3 region has the DNA TGCAGCGCCGATTCCGGCACGGATACGCAGTATTTT. Translation gives CSADSGTDTQYF.

This clonotype appeared a few times. The gene calls are TRBV13 and TRBJ2-7; D possibly corresponds to TRBD1 (6 bases). V dropped 1 base and J dropped 1 base, with 8 bases sitting between them. The germline V gene has CDR1 PRHDT and CDR2 FYEKMQ (reference sequence). The CDR3 covers 14 residues. For the CDR3, the DNA is TGTGCCAGCAGCTTAGAGGACAGTTCCTACGAGCAGTACTTC. Translated, it gives CASSLEDSSYEQYF.

In its sample, this clonotype was seen a few times. The chain carries TRBV28 and TRBJ2-7; D is tentatively TRBD1 or TRBD2 (5 bases each). Looked up from germline, CDR1 is MDHEN and CDR2 is SYDVKM. This CDR3 region has 13 residues. Trimming took 8 bases from V and 2 from J, leaving 13 bases between them. The CDR3 bases are TGTGCCAGCGGGGGAACACTCGCCTACGAGCAGTACTTC. Its translation: CASGGTLAYEQYF. The full variable domain, with the rest looked up from reference TRBV28 and TRBJ2-7, is DVKVTQSSRYLVKRTGEKVFLECVQDMDHENMFWYRQDPGLGLRLIYFSYDVKMKEKGDIPEGYSVSREKKERFSLILESASTNQTSMYLCASGGTLAYEQYFGPGTRLTVT.

This chain uses TRBV5-6 with TRBJ2-5; D remains unclear. CDR3 length: 13 amino acids. V was shortened by 0 bases and J by 7 bases, with 10 bases between the two germline ends. Germline CDR1 and CDR2: SGHDT and YYEEEE. This CDR3 reads CASSLEVVGTQYF. DNA of the CDR3: TGTGCCAGCAGCTTGGAGGTAGTTGGGACCCAGTACTTC.

This clonotype has just a few counts. The chain joins TRBV5-8 to TRBJ1-1, with D hard to call. CDR1 SGHTS and CDR2 YDEGEE come from the germline V gene. The V and J ends lost 6 bases and 4 bases respectively, with 10 bases between them. The CDR3 has 12 residues. CDR3 protein: CASNPLGTEAFF. Written as DNA, the CDR3 is TGTGCCAGCAACCCGTTGGGCACTGAAGCTTTCTTT.

The chain has TRBV2 and TRBJ2-1, with D tentatively TRBD1 (6 bases). The CDR3 has 13 residues. CDR1 SNHLY and CDR2 FYNNEI come from the germline V gene. The germline V and J ends were trimmed by 6 bases and 7 bases, with 13 bases remaining between them. The chain's CDR3 is CASSPGAVNEQFF. In DNA form, the CDR3 reads TGTGCCAGCAGCCCAGGGGCAGTAAATGAGCAGTTCTTC.

This clonotype was picked up a small number of times. The rearrangement uses TRBV20-1 and TRBJ1-6; 7 positions agree with TRBD1. Germline V gives CDR1 DFQATT, CDR2 SNEGSKA (reference sequence). The CDR3 is 13 amino acids. Unmatched junction bases numbered 10, after V lost 3 bases and J lost 14 bases. The CDR3 sequence: CSARTGSVFTLHF. In DNA form, the CDR3 reads TGCAGTGCTAGGACAGGGTCAGTTTTTACCCTCCACTTT.

This clonotype was observed at least ten times. This sequence joins TRBV19 and TRBJ2-1, with 8 nucleotides matching TRBD2. The CDR3 covers 14 residues. The germline V gene has CDR1 LNHDA and CDR2 SQIVND (reference sequence). V was clipped by 3 bases and J by 11 bases; unmatched bases: 9. The CDR3 bases are TGTGCCAGTAGTATGGGCCGCCGGGAGGGGCAGCAGTTCTTC. It is translated as CASSMGRREGQQFF.

This clonotype has a handful of counts. The V and J genes are TRBV20-1 and TRBJ2-1; D ambiguous. The CDR3 contains 14 residues. Germline CDR1 reads DFQATT; CDR2 reads SNEGSKA (reference sequence). Trimming shortened V by 0 bases and J by 10 bases, and 16 bases separated the two germline ends. Written as DNA, the CDR3 is TGCAGTGCTAGAGATCCAGTTAAGCTATCCGAGCAGTTCTTC. It encodes CSARDPVKLSEQFF.

The chain combines TRBV20-1 with TRBJ2-3; 9 nucleotides align to TRBD2. Germline-derived CDR1 and CDR2 are DFQATT and SNEGSKA (reference sequence). The CDR3 consists of 15 residues. Trimming removed 0 bases from V and 5 bases from J; junction bases left unmatched: 6. The CDR3 sequence is CSARDTLAGRDTQYF. CDR3 bases: TGCAGTGCTAGAGATACCCTAGCGGGGAGAGATACGCAGTATTTT.

This clonotype has just a few counts. This chain uses TRBV7-9 with TRBJ2-1, with TRBD1 matching over 8 bases. Germline CDR1 is SEHNR and CDR2 is FQNEAQ (reference sequence). V lost 5 bases and J lost 2; bases outside the gene matches: 5. This CDR3 has 15 amino acids. The DNA for the CDR3 is TGTGCCAGCAGCATGACGACAGGGGCCTACAATGAGCAGTTCTTC. It is translated as CASSMTTGAYNEQFF.

This clonotype was seen more than once but under ten times. CDR3 protein: CASSLVIIRFFCLDYTF. The CDR3, as DNA: TGTGCCAGCAGCTTAGTCATTATAAGGTTTTTTTGCTTGGACTACACCTTC. This chain links TRBV7-2 with TRBJ1-2; no firm D call. Germline values: CDR1 SGHTA, CDR2 FQGNSA. There are 17 residues in the CDR3. V was clipped by 1 base and J by 10 bases, with 25 bases between them.

This clonotype was seen a few times. The chain couples TRBV27 to TRBJ2-1; D unresolved. The CDR3 has 12 amino acids. CDR1 MNHEY and CDR2 SMNVEV come from the germline V gene (reference sequence). The V and J ends lost 4 bases and 7 bases respectively, with 8 bases between them. This CDR3 reads CASSSLTNEQFF. The CDR3, as DNA: TGTGCCAGCAGTTCCCTGACTAATGAGCAGTTCTTC.

The rearrangement uses TRBV19 and TRBJ2-1, with TRBD2 identical over 9 bases. Germline V gene data show CDR1 as LNHDA and CDR2 as SQIVND (reference sequence). The CDR3 has 16 residues. V gave up 5 bases and J gave up 2 bases; unmatched junction bases: 7. The CDR3 loop reads CASSGREGGAYNEQFF. The DNA for the CDR3 is TGTGCCAGTAGTGGGCGGGAGGGGGGAGCCTACAATGAGCAGTTCTTC. Filled out from reference TRBV19 and TRBJ2-1, the complete variable domain reads DGGITQSPKYLFRKEGQNVTLSCEQNLNHDAMYWYRQDPGQGLRLIYYSQIVNDFQKGDIAEGYSVSREKKESFPLTVTSAQKNPTAFYLCASSGREGGAYNEQFFGPGTRLTVL.

This clonotype was seen at least ten times. The chain is built from TRBV19 and TRBJ1-1; D is unclear. The V gene lost 3 bases and the J gene lost 8 bases, with 16 bases spanning the gap. The CDR3 length is 14 residues. CDR1 LNHDA and CDR2 SQIVND come from the germline V gene (reference sequence). The CDR3 loop is CASSMLAGQTEAFF. CDR3 DNA sequence: TGTGCCAGTAGTATGCTTGCTGGGCAGACCGAAGCTTTCTTT.

This rearrangement joins TRBV11-2 to TRBJ2-7; TRBD1 agrees at 8 bases. Germline-derived CDR1 and CDR2 are SGHAT and FQNNGV. Trimming cost V 6 bases and J 4 bases; bases outside gene matches: 8. The CDR3 contains 14 residues. DNA for the CDR3: TGTGCCAGCAGGCAGACAGGGGCAACGTACGAGCAGTACTTC. Protein product: CASRQTGATYEQYF.

This clonotype was counted only a few times. The chain combines TRBV12-3 or TRBV12-4 with TRBJ1-6, with 8 bases that match TRBD1. V lost 6 bases and J lost 6; bases outside the gene matches: 7. The CDR3 has 15 amino acids. The chain's CDR3 is CASRYSGGGNSPLHF. DNA for the CDR3: TGTGCCAGCAGGTACTCAGGGGGCGGTAATTCACCCCTCCACTTT.

The chain uses TRBV19 and TRBJ2-5; 8 bases map to TRBD1. The germline gives CDR1 LNHDA, CDR2 SQIVND (reference sequence). The CDR3 totals 16 residues. The junction had 10 bases not matched to a gene; V was cut back by 3 bases and J by 4 bases. CDR3 amino acids: CASSILRTGRRETQYF. The CDR3 DNA reads TGTGCCAGTAGTATTCTAAGGACAGGGCGGCGAGAGACCCAGTACTTC.